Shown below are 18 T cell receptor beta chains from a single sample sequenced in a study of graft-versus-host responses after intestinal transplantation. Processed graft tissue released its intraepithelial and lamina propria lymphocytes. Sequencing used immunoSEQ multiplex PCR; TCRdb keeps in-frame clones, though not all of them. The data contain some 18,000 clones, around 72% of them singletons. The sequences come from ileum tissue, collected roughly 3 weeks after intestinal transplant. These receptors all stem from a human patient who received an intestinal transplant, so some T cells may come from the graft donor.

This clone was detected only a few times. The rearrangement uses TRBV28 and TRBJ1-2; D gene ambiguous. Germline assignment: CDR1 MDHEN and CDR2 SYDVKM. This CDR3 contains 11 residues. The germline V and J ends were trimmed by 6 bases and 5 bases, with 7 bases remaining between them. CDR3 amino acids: CASRSVYGYTF. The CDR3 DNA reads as TGTGCCAGCAGGTCGGTTTATGGCTACACCTTC.

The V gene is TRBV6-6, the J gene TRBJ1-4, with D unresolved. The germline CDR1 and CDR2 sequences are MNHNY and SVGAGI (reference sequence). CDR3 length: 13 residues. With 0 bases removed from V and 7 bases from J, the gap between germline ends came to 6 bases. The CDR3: CASSYSKPEKLFF. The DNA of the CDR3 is TGTGCCAGCAGTTACTCAAAGCCTGAAAAACTGTTTTTT.

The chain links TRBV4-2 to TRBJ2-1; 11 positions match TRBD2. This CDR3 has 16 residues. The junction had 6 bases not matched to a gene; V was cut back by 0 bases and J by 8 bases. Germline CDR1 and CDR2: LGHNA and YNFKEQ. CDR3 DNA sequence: TGTGCCAGCAGCCAAGAGATAGCGGGAGGGTATTATGAGCAGTTCTTC. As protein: CASSQEIAGGYYEQFF.

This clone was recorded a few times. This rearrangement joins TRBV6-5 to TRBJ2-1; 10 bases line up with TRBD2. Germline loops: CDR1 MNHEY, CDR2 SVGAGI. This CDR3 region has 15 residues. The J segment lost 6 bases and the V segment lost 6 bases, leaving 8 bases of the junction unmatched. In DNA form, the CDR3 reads TGTGCCAGCAGACCGAGCGGGGGGGACAGCAATGAGCAGTTCTTC. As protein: CASRPSGGDSNEQFF.

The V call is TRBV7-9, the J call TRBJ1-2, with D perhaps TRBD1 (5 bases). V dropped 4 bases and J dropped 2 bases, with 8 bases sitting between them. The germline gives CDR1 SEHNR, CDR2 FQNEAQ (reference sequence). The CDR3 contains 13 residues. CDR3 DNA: TGTGCCAGCAGCTGGCCAGGGAACTATGGCTACACCTTC. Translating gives CASSWPGNYGYTF.

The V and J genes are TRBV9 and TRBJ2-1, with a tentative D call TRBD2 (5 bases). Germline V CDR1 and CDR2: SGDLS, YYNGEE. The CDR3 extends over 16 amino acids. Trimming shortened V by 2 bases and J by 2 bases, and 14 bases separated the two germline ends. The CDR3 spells CASSVEGGVAYNEQFF. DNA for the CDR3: TGTGCCAGCAGCGTCGAGGGTGGAGTTGCCTACAATGAGCAGTTCTTC.

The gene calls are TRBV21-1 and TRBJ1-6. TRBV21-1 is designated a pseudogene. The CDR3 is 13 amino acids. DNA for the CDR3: TGTGCCAGCAGCAAAAGGGAGTATTCACCCCTCCACTTT. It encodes CASSKREYSPLHF.

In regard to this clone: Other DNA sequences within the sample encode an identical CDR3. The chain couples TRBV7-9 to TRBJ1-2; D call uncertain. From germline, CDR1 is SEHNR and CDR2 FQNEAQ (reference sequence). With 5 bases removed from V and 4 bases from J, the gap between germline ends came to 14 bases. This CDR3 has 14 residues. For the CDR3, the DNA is TGTGCCAGCAGCCTGGTCACCCCGGGCTATGGCTACACCTTC. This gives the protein CASSLVTPGYGYTF.

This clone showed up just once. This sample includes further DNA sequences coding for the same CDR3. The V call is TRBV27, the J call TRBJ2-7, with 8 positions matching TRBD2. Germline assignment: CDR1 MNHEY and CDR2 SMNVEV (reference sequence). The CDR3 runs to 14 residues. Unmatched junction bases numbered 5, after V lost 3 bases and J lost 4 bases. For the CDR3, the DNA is TGTGCCAGCAGTTTGTTAGCGGGAAGATACGAGCAGTACTTC. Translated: CASSLLAGRYEQYF.

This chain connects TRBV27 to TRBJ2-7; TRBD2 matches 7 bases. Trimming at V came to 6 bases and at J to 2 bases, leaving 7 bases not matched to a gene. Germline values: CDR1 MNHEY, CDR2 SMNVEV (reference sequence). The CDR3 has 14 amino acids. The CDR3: CASRPSAGAYEQYF. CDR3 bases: TGTGCCAGCAGGCCCTCCGCGGGAGCCTACGAGCAGTACTTC.

The DNA for the CDR3 is TGTGCCAGCAGCCGGGAGGGGAACACCGGGGAGCTGTTTTTT. Encoded protein: CASSREGNTGELFF. V gene TRBV2 combines with J gene TRBJ2-2, with 8 bases lining up with TRBD2. This CDR3 is 14 amino acids long. CDR1 is SNHLY and CDR2 is FYNNEI in the germline V gene. Trimming cost V 6 bases and J 1 base; bases outside gene matches: 1. The variable domain in full, with the rest retrieved from reference TRBV2 and TRBJ2-2, is EPEVTQTPSHQVTQMGQEVILRCVPISNHLYFYWYRQILGQKVEFLVSFYNNEISEKSEIFDDQFSVERPDGSNFTLKIRSTKLEDSAMYFCASSREGNTGELFFGEGSRLTVL.

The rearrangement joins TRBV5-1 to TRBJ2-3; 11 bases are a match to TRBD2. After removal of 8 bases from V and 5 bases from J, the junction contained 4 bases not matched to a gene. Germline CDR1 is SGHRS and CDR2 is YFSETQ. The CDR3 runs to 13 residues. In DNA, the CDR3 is TGCGCCAGTACGACTAGCGGGATAGATACGCAGTATTTT. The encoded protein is CASTTSGIDTQYF.

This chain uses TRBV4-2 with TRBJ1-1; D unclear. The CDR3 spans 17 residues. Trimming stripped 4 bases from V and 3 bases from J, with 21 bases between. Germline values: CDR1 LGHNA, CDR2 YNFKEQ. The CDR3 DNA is TGTGCCAGCAGCCGGTGGCCGGCATGGGCAGATCACACTGAAGCTTTCTTT. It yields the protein CASSRWPAWADHTEAFF.

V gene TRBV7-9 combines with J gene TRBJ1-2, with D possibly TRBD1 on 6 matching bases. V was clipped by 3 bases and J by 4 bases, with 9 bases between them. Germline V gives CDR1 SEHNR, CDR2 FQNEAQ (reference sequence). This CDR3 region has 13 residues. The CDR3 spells CASSFQGSYGYTF. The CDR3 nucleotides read TGTGCCAGCAGCTTTCAGGGGAGCTATGGCTACACCTTC. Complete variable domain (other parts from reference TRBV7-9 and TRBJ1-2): DTGVSQNPRHKITKRGQNVTFRCDPISEHNRLYWYRQTLGQGPEFLTYFQNEAQLEKSRLLSDRFSAERPKGSFSTLEIQRTEQGDSAMYLCASSFQGSYGYTFGSGTRLTVV.

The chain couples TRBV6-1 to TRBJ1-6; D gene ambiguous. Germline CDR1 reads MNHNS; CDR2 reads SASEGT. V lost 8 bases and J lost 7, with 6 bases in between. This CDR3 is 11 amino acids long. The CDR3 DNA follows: TGTGCCAGCGACACGAATTCACCCCTCCACTTT. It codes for CASDTNSPLHF.

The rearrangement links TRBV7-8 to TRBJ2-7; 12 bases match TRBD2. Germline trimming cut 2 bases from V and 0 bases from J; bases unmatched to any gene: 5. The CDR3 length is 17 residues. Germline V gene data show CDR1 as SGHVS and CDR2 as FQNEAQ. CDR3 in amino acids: CASSLPTSGGSSYEQYF. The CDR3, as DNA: TGTGCCAGCAGCTTACCAACTAGCGGGGGGTCCTCCTACGAGCAGTACTTC.

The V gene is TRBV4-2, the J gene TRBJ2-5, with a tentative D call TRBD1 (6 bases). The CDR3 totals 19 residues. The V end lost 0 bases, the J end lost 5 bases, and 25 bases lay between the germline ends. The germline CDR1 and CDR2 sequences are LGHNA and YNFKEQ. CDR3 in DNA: TGTGCCAGCAGCCAAGATCTCTTCTTGGGGGCTAGCCTCGGGGAGACCCAGTACTTC. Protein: CASSQDLFLGASLGETQYF.

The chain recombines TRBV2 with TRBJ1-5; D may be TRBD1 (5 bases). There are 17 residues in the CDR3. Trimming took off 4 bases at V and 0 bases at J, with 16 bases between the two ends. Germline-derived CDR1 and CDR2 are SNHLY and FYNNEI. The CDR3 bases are TGTGCCAGCAGTGGTCCACCTGGGGGGATTAGCAATCAGCCCCAGCATTTT. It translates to CASSGPPGGISNQPQHF.